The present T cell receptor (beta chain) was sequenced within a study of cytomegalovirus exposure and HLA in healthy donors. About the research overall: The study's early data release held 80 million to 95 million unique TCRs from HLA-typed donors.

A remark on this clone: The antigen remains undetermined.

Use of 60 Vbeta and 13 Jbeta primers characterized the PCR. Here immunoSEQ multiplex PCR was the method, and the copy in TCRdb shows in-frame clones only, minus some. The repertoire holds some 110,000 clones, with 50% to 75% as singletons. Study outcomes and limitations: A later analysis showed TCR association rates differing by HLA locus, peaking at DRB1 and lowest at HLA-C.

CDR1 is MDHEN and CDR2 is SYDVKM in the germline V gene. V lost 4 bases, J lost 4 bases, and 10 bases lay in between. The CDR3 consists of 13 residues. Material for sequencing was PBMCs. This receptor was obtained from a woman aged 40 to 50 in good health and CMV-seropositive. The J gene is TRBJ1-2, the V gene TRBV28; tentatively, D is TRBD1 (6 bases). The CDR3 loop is CASSSQGFYGYTF. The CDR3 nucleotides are TGTGCCAGCAGTTCACAGGGTTTCTATGGCTACACCTTC.